The sequence of this T cell receptor beta chain was determined in a study of CD8+ T cells in alopecia areata. On the study more broadly: Treated patients swallowed 5 to 10 mg of oral tofacitinib twice daily.

Extraction of RNA preceded its reverse transcription into cDNA, which served as the sequencing template. Assay: immunoSEQ multiplex PCR; the TCRdb copy retains only in-frame clones and omits some. In the table there are 200,000 to 250,000 clones, around 62% of which are singletons. The receptor comes from a human donor with alopecia areata. The material sequenced was CD4+ T cells sorted from blood, taken at week 0.

The CDR3 spells CASSPPGLDYEQYF. CDR3 in DNA: TGTGCCAGCAGCCCCCCCGGACTTGACTACGAGCAGTACTTC. This rearrangement joins TRBV7-9 to TRBJ2-7, with D perhaps matching TRBD2 (5 bases). Trimming pared 5 bases from V and 3 bases from J, leaving 14 bases between. This CDR3 is 14 amino acids long. Germline V CDR1 and CDR2: SEHNR, FQNEAQ (reference sequence).